Reported below is one TCR beta chain. This entry belongs to a study of blood T cell repertoires in COVID-19. For the study at large: COVID-19 samples from acute and convalescent phases originated in the United States, Italy and Spain. T cells, B-cell-depleted T cells, or PBMCs provided the cDNA or gDNA that served as material.

With V trimmed by 8 bases and J by 7 bases, 7 bases remained unmatched. The germline V gene encodes CDR1 SNHLY and CDR2 FYNNEI. This CDR3 has 13 residues. As processed by the authors: Researchers report that nucleated cell counts were estimated from reference gene primer amplification. Clones were sequenced by immunoSEQ multiplex PCR, and TCRdb holds only the in-frame ones, with some missing. V and J calls and clone size follow that table, whereas D and trimming were derived from the DNA. Altogether approximately 66,000 clones are present, about 88% being singletons, with the ten largest covering over 20%.

The receptor was derived from a woman aged 45 to 65 with active or convalescent COVID-19. The specimen sequenced was peripheral blood. V usage is TRBV2 and J usage is TRBJ2-7; 11 bases map to TRBD2. The CDR3: CASLLAGVREQYF. The CDR3 DNA is TGTGCCAGCTTACTAGCGGGAGTGCGGGAGCAGTACTTC.